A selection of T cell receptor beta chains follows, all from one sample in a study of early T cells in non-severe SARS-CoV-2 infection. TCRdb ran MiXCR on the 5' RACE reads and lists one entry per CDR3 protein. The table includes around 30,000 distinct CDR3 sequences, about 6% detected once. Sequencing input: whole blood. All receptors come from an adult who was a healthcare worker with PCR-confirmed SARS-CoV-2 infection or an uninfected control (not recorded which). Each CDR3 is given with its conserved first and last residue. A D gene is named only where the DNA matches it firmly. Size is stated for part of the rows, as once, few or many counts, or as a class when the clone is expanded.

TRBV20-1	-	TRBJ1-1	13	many	CSAFKDGYTEAFF	TGCAGTGCTTTTAAGGATGGGTACACTGAAGCTTTCTTT
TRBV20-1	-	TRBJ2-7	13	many	CSARNEGNDEQYF	TGCAGTGCCCGAAATGAGGGGAACGACGAGCAGTACTTC
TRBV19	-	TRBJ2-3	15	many	CASSIVQNPTDTQYF	TGTGCCAGTAGTATAGTCCAGAACCCCACAGATACGCAGTATTTT
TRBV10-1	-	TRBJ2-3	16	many	CASSEQVEGLTDTQYF	TGCGCCAGCAGTGAGCAAGTTGAGGGCCTAACAGATACGCAGTATTTT
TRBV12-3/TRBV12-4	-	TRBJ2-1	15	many	CASTNEGGQYNEQFF	TGTGCCAGCACTAATGAGGGGGGGCAATACAATGAGCAGTTCTTC
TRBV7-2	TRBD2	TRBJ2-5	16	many	CASSWGLGVPQETQYF	TGTGCCAGCAGCTGGGGACTAGGGGTCCCCCAAGAGACCCAGTACTTC
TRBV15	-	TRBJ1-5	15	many	CATSEQDRSNQPQHF	TGTGCCACCAGCGAGCAAGACAGGAGCAATCAGCCCCAGCATTTT
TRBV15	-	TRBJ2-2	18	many	CATSGRSDRLTYTGELFF	TGTGCCACCAGCGGACGTTCAGACAGGCTAACGTACACCGGGGAGCTGTTTTTT
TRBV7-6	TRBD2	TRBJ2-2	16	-	CASSLVGVAGAGELFF	TGTGCCAGCAGCTTAGTCGGTGTGGCGGGGGCCGGGGAGCTGTTTTTT
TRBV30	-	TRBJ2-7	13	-	CAWSVLLGYEQYF	TGTGCCTGGAGTGTACTTTTGGGCTACGAGCAGTACTTC
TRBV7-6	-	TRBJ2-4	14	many	CASSLADGLNIQYF	TGTGCCAGCAGCTTAGCCGACGGCTTAAACATTCAGTACTTC
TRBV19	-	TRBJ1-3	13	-	CASRTSGGNTIYF	TGTGCCAGTAGAACCTCCGGGGGTAACACCATATATTTT
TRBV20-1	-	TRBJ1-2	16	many	CSARDLAGGPNYGYTF	TGCAGTGCTAGAGATCTTGCGGGGGGACCTAACTATGGCTACACCTTC
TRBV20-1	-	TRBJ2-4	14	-	CSASAPRNINIQYF	TGCAGTGCTAGCGCCCCCCGGAACATAAACATTCAGTACTTC
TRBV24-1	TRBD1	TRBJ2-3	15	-	CATSDPGQGVGTQYF	TGTGCCACCAGTGATCCGGGACAGGGCGTCGGCACGCAGTATTTT
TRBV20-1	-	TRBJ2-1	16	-	CSARDLGRVGTDEQFF	TGCAGTGCTAGAGATCTGGGGCGGGTAGGCACGGATGAGCAGTTCTTC
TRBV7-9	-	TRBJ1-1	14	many	CASSGPTVNTEAFF	TGTGCCAGCAGCGGGCCGACAGTAAACACTGAAGCTTTCTTT
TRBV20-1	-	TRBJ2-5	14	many	CSAREFLLGETQYF	TGCAGTGCTAGAGAATTTTTATTGGGGGAGACCCAGTACTTC
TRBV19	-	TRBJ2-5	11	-	CARAWGETQYF	TGTGCCAGGGCTTGGGGAGAGACCCAGTACTTC
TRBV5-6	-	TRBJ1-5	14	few	CASSSHRSGQPQHF	TGTGCCAGCAGCTCACACAGGTCTGGGCAGCCCCAGCATTTT
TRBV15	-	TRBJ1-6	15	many	CATSRDPHSNSPLHF	TGTGCCACCAGCAGAGATCCACATTCAAACTCACCCCTCCACTTT
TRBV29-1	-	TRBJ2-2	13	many	CSVERSGTGELFF	TGCAGCGTTGAGAGGTCAGGGACCGGGGAGCTGTTTTTT
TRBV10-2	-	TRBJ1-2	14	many	CASSEAVDNYGYTF	TGCGCCAGCAGTGAGGCAGTCGATAACTATGGCTACACCTTC
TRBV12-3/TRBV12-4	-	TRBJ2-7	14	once	CASSPGTVSYEQYF	TGTGCCAGCAGTCCCGGGACTGTCTCCTACGAGCAGTACTTC
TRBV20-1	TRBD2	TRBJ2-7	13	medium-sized	CSARDPSGGQQYF	TGCAGTGCTAGAGACCCCTCGGGGGGTCAGCAGTACTTC
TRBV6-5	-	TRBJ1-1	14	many	CASSYLHTNTEAFF	TGTGCCAGCAGTTACTTACACACGAACACTGAAGCTTTCTTT
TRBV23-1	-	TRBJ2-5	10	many	CASSQETQYF	TGCGCCAGCAGTCAAGAGACCCAGTACTTC